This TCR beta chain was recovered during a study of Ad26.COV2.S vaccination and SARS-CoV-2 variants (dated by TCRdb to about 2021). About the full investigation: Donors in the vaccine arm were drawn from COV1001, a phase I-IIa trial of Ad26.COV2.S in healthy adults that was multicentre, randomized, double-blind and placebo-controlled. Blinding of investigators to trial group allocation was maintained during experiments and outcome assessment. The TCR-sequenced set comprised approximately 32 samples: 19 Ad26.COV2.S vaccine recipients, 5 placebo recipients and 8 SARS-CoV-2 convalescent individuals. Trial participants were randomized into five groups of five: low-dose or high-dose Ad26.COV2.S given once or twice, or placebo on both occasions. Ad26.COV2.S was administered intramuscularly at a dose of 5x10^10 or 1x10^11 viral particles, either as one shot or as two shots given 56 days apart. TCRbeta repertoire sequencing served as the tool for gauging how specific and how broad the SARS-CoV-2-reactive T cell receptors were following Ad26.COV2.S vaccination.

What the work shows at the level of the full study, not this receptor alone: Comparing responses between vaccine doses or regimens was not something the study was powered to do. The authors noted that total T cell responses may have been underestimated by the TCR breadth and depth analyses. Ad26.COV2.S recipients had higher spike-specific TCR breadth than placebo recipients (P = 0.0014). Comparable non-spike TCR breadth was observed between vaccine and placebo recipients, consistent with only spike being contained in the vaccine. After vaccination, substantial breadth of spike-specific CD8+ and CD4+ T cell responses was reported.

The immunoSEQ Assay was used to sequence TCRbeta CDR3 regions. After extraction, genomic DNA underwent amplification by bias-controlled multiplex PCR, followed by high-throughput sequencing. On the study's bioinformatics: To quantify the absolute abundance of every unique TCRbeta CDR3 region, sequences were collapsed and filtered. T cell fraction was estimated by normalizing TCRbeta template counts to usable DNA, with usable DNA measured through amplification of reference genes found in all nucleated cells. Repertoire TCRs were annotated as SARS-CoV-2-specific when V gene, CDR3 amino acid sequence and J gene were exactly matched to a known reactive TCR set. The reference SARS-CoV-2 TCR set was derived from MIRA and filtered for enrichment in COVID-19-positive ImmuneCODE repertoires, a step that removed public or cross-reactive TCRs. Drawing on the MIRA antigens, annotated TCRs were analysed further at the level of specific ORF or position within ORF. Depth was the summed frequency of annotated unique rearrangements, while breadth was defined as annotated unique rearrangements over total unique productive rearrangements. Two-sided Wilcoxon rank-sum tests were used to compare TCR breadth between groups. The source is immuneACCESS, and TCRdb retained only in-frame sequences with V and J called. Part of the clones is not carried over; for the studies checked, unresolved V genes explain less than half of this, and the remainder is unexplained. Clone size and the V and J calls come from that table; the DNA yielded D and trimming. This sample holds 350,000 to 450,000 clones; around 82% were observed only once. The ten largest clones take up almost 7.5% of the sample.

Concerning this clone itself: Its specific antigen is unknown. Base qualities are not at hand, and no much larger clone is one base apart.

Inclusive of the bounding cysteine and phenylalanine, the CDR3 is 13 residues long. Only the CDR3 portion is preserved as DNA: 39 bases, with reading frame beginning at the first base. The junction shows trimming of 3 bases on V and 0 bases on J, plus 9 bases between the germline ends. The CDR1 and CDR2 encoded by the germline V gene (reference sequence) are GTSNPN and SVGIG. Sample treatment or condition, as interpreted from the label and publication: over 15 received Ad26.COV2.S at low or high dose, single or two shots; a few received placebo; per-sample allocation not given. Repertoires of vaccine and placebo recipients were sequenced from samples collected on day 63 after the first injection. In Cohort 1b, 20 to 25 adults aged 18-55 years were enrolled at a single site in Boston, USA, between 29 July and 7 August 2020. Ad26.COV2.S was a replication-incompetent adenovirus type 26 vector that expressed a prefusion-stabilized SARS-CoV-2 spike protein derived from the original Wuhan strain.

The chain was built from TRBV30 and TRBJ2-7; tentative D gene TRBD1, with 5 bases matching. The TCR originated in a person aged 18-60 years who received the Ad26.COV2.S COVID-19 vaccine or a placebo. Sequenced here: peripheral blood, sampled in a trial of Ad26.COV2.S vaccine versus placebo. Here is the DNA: TGTGCCTGGAGGGGGCGTAGCTCCTACGAGCAGTACTTC. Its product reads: CAWRGRSSYEQYF.